One sample yielded the 10 T cell receptor beta chains listed below, sequenced in a study of cytomegalovirus exposure and HLA in healthy donors. Vbeta (60) and Jbeta (13) primers were used in the PCR. Measured with immunoSEQ multiplex PCR; TCRdb has only the in-frame clones, and not every one. The top ten clones hold about 4% of a sample with 150,000 to 200,000 clones, 75% to 90% of them seen once. The source material was PBMCs. These receptors all come from a man in his fifties or sixties in good health and CMV-seropositive.

The table lists this clone with a few counts. The CDR3 is CASSRGGGDTQYF. CDR3 nucleotides: TGCGCCAGCAGCCGTGGGGGGGGCGATACGCAGTATTTT. V is TRBV4-1 and J is TRBJ2-3; tentatively, D is TRBD2 (7 bases). The CDR3 covers 13 residues. V dropped 4 bases and J dropped 6 bases, with 11 bases sitting between them. The germline V gene encodes CDR1 MGHRA and CDR2 YSYEKL.

The rearrangement joins TRBV18 to TRBJ2-7, with TRBD2 matching 12 bases. This CDR3 region has 16 residues. V shed 2 bases, J shed 2 bases, and the junction held 4 bases outside the gene matches. From germline, CDR1 is KGHSH and CDR2 LQKENI. The CDR3 loop reads CASSPLLAGGTYEQYF. For the CDR3, the DNA is TGTGCCAGCTCACCATTACTAGCGGGAGGCACCTACGAGCAGTACTTC.

The V gene is TRBV11-2, the J gene TRBJ2-7; 7 nucleotides align to TRBD2. Trimming at V came to 1 base and at J to 3 bases, leaving 0 bases not matched to a gene. CDR1 and CDR2 (germline): SGHAT, FQNNGV. The CDR3 extends over 13 amino acids. DNA of the CDR3: TGTGCCAGCAGCTTAGGCGGGAGCTACGAGCAGTACTTC. It specifies CASSLGGSYEQYF.

This chain uses TRBV5-1 with TRBJ2-2; tentatively, D is TRBD1 (5 bases). CDR3 length: 15 residues. With 1 base removed from V and 5 bases from J, the gap between germline ends came to 12 bases. Germline V gene sequence: CDR1 SGHRS, CDR2 YFSETQ. CDR3 nucleotides: TGCGCCAGCAGCTTGTCTGCAGGGCGGACCGGGGAGCTGTTTTTT. It encodes CASSLSAGRTGELFF.

This chain joins TRBV18 and TRBJ2-5, with D perhaps TRBD2 (5 bases). V lost 3 bases, J lost 2 bases, and 7 bases lay in between. CDR3 length equals 13 residues. The germline V gene encodes CDR1 KGHSH and CDR2 LQKENI. The CDR3 nucleotides are TGTGCCAGCTCACCCGGGATGCAAGAGACCCAGTACTTC. Protein: CASSPGMQETQYF.

For this clone: Distinct nucleotide sequences in the sample also encode this CDR3. This chain joins TRBV28 and TRBJ1-5; D is undetermined. Trimming left V 5 bases short and J 1 base short, with 9 bases between. The CDR3 has 14 amino acids. CDR1 and CDR2 from the germline V gene are MDHEN and SYDVKM. CDR3 nucleotide sequence: TGTGCCAGCAGTCCCCCCTACAGCAATCAGCCCCAGCATTTT. This codes for CASSPPYSNQPQHF.

The genes are TRBV5-1 and TRBJ1-1; perhaps TRBD1 as D (6 bases). Trimming stripped 0 bases from V and 6 bases from J, with 12 bases between. The CDR3 sequence is 14 residues long. The germline CDR1 and CDR2 sequences are SGHRS and YFSETQ. CDR3 sequence reads: CASSLDPGVAEAFF. The CDR3 DNA reads as TGCGCCAGCAGCTTGGACCCAGGGGTGGCTGAAGCTTTCTTT.

The rearrangement joins TRBV19 to TRBJ2-1; 8 bases agree with TRBD2. The CDR3 consists of 17 residues. Unmatched junction bases numbered 11, after V lost 7 bases and J lost 0 bases. CDR1 and CDR2 (germline): LNHDA, SQIVND (reference sequence). CDR3 coding DNA: TGTGCCAGTAAGGCTAGCGGGTATTTGAGCTCCTACAATGAGCAGTTCTTC. It specifies CASKASGYLSSYNEQFF.

In regard to this clone: The same CDR3 is also encoded by other DNA sequences in this sample. The chain couples TRBV30 to TRBJ2-1, with unresolved D. In germline, CDR1 is GTSNPN, CDR2 SVGIG (reference sequence). The CDR3 consists of 12 residues. V was pared by 0 bases and J by 4 bases, with 4 bases between. The CDR3, as DNA: TGTGCCTGGAGTGTTGAGTACAATGAGCAGTTCTTC. Protein: CAWSVEYNEQFF.

The chain employs TRBV6-6 and TRBJ2-1; 10 nucleotides align to TRBD2. V gave up 8 bases and J gave up 9 bases; unmatched junction bases: 10. The CDR3 contains 14 residues. Looked up from germline, CDR1 is MNHNY and CDR2 is SVGAGI (reference sequence). The CDR3 protein is CASCSLAGVSEQFF. CDR3 in DNA: TGTGCCAGCTGTAGCCTAGCGGGAGTTAGTGAGCAGTTCTTC.